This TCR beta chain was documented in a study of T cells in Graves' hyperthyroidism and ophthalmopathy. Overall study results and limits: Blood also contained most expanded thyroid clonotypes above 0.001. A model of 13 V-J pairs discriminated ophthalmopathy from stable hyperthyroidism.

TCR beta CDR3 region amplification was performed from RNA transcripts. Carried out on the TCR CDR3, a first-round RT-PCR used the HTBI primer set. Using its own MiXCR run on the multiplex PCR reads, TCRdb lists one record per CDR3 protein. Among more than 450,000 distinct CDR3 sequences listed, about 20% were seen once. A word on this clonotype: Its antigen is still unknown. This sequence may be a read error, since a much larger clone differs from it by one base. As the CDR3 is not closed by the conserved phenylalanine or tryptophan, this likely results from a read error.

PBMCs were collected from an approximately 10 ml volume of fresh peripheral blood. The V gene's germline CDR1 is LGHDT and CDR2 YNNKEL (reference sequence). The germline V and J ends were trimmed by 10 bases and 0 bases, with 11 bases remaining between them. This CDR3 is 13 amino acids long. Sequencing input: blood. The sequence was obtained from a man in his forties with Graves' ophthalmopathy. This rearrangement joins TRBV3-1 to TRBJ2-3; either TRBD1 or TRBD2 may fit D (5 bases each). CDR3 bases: TGTGCCACCAAGGGACCCAGCACAGATACGCAGTATTCT. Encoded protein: CATKGPSTDTQYS.